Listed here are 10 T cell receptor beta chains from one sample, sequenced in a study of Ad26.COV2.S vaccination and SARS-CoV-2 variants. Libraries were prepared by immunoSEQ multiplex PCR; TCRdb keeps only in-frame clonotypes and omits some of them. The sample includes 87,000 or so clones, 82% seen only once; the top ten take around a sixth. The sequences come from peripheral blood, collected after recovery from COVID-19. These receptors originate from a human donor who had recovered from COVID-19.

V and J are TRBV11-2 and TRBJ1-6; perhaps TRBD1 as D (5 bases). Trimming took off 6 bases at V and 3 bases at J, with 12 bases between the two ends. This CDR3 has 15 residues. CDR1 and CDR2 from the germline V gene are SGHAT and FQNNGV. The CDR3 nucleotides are TGTGCCAGCAGTATAGGGGAGAGCTATAATTCACCCCTCCACTTT. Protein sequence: CASSIGESYNSPLHF.

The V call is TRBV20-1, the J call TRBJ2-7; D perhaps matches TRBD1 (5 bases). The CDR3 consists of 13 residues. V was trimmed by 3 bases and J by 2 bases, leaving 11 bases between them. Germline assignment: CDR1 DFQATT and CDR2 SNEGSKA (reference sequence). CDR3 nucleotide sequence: TGCAGTGCTAGTCGCAGGGCAACCTACGAGCAGTACTTC. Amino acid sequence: CSASRRATYEQYF.

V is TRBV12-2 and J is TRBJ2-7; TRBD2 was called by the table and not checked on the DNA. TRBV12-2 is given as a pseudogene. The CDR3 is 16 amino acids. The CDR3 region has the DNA TGTGCAAGTCGCTCCGACGGGACTGACAAAGCCTACGAGCAGTACTTC. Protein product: CASRSDGTDKAYEQYF.

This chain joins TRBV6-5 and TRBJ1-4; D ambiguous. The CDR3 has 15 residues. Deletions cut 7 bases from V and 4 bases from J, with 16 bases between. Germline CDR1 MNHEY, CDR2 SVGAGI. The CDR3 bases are TGTGCCAGCACCGAAGGGTCGGGCGTTAATGAAAAACTGTTTTTT. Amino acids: CASTEGSGVNEKLFF.

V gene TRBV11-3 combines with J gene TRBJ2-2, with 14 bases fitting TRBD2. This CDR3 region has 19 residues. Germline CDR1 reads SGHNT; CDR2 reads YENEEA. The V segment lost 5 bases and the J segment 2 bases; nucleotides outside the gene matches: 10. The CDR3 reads CASSAIRLAGGPNTGELFF. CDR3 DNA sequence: TGTGCCAGCAGCGCAATCAGACTAGCGGGAGGGCCTAACACCGGGGAGCTGTTTTTT.

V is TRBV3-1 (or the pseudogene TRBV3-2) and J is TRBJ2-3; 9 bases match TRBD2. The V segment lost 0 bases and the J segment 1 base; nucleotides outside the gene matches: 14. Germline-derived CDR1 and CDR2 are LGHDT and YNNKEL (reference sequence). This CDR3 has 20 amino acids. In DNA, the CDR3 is TGTGCCAGCAGCCAAGAAATTCGGCTAGCGGGACTTAGGGGCACAGATACGCAGTATTTT. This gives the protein CASSQEIRLAGLRGTDTQYF.

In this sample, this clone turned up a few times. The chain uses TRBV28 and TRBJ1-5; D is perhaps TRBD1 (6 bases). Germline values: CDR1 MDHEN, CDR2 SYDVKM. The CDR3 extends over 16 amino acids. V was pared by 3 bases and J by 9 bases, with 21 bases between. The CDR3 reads CASSLSTGSEARPQHF. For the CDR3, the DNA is TGTGCCAGCAGTTTGTCCACAGGGTCGGAGGCAAGGCCCCAGCATTTT.

In DNA form, the CDR3 reads TGTGCCACCCGACAGGGCCCAGGTACAGCTTTCTTT. Its translation is CATRQGPGTAFF. This chain links TRBV6-5 with TRBJ1-1; 7 bases fit TRBD1. The CDR3 sequence is 12 residues long. Per the germline V gene, CDR1 is MNHEY and CDR2 is SVGAGI. V was pared by 10 bases and J by 10 bases, with 12 bases of the junction left unmatched.

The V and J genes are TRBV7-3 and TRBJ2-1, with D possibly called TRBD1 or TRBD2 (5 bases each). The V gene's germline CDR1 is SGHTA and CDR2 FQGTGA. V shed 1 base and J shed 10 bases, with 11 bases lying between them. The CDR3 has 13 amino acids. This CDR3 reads CASSLIRDGEQFF. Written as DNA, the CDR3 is TGTGCCAGCAGCTTAATCCGGGACGGAGAGCAGTTCTTC.

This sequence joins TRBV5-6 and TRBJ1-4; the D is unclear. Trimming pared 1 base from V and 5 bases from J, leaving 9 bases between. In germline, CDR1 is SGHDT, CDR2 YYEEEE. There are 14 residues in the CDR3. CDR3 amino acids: CASSLIRRNEKLFF. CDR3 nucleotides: TGTGCCAGCAGCTTGATCCGTCGGAATGAAAAACTGTTTTTT.